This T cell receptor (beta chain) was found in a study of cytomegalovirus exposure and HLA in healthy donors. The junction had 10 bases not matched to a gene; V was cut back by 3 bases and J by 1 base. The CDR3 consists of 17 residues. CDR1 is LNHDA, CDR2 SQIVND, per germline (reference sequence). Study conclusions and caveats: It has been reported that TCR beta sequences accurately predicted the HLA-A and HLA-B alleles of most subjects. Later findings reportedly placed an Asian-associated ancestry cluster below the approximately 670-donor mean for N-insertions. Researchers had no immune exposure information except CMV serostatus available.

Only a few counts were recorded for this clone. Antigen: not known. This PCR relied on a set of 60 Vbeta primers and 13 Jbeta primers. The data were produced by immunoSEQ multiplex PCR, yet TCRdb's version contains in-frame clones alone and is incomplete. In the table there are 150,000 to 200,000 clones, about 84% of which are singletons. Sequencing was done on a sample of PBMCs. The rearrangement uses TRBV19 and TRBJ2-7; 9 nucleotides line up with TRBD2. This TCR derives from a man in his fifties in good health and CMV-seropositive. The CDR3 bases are TGTGCCAGTAGTATTTCTAGCGGGGCGGGACCTTCCTACGAGCAGTACTTC. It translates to CASSISSGAGPSYEQYF.